The clone carrying this T cell receptor beta chain was seen a handful of times. What it binds is unknown. This record belongs to a study of response to subunit inactivated influenza vaccine. TCRdb independently ran MiXCR on the RT-PCR reads; one entry per CDR3 protein. This sample carries 550,000 to 600,000 distinct CDR3 sequences, about 11% of them seen once, and the ten largest clones take 10% to 13%. Trimming removed 0 bases from V and 2 bases from J, with 4 bases in between. This CDR3 has 14 residues. Germline lookup yields CDR1 KGHSH and CDR2 LQKENI. Findings and caveats of the study: It was the authors' suggestion that each seasonal influenza vaccination recruits few new T cells.

This rearrangement joins TRBV18 to TRBJ2-2; the D is unclear. Source: PBMCs from blood, taken on the day of vaccination. The sequence derives from a man aged 50 to 60 who received an inactivated influenza vaccine. CDR3 protein: CASSPPSNTGELFF. The CDR3 DNA is TGTGCCAGCTCACCACCCAGCAACACCGGGGAGCTGTTTTTT. Full variable domain (rest looked up from reference TRBV18 and TRBJ2-2): NAGVMQNPRHLVRRRGQEARLRCSPMKGHSHVYWYRQLPEEGLKFMVYLQKENIIDESGMPKERFSAEFPKEGPSILRIQQVVRGDSAAYFCASSPPSNTGELFFGEGSRLTVL.